This note documents a single TCR beta chain sequence. The sample originates from a study of blood T cell repertoires in COVID-19. About the research overall: Samples taken during acute and convalescent COVID-19 were collected in the United States, Italy and Spain. PBMCs, B-cell-depleted T cells, or T cells provided the cDNA or gDNA that made up the material.

The junction had 6 bases not matched to a gene; V was cut back by 0 bases and J by 0 bases. Per the germline V gene, CDR1 is SGHNT and CDR2 is YYREEE (reference sequence). CDR3 length: 17 amino acids. Per the original data handling: Reference gene primer amplification gave nucleated cell count estimates. Generated by immunoSEQ multiplex PCR, the TCRdb table keeps only in-frame clones and is missing some. V, J and clone size reflect that table, while D and trimming were determined from the DNA. The table has roughly 230,000 clones, approximately 85% seen once. The sample comprised peripheral blood. This sequence joins TRBV5-4 and TRBJ2-7; 10 nucleotides line up with TRBD2. The origin of this receptor is a man aged 35 to 55 with acute or convalescent COVID-19. CDR3 nucleotides: TGTGCCAGCAGCTTGGGGGGCCTAGCGGGGGACTCCTACGAGCAGTACTTC. This encodes CASSLGGLAGDSYEQYF.